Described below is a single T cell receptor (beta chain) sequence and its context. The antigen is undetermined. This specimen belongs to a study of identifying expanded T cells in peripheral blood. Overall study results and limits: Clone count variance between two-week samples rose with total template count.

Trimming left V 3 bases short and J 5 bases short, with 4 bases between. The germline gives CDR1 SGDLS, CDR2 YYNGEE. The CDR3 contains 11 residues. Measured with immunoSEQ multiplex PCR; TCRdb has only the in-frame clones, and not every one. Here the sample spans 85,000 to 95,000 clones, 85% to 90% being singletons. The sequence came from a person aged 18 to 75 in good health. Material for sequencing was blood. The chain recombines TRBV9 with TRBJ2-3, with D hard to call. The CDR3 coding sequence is TGTGCCAGCAGCGGGAGAGATACGCAGTATTTT. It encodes CASSGRDTQYF.